These 20 T cell receptor beta chains came from one sample sequenced in a study of regulatory T cells in long-lasting Graves disease. The authors built TCR beta libraries using iRepertoire HTBI primers and Arm-PCR of CDR3 regions. Via MiXCR, TCRdb re-called the multiplex PCR reads, giving one row per CDR3 protein. The sample shows around 500,000 distinct CDR3 sequences, about 16% of them seen only once. This sample's time point: newly diagnosed GD, antithyroid drugs for less than 3 months. Researchers made the TCR library from RNA that was extracted from PBMCs. Separately, the same data were catalogued under a study of T cells in Graves' hyperthyroidism and ophthalmopathy.

Sample: peripheral blood mononuclear cells (PBMCs), taken at new diagnosis, from a patient treated with antithyroid drugs. The receptors were sampled from a woman aged 35-65 years with Graves disease.

This clonotype has more than one count but fewer than ten. The chain joins TRBV5-6 to TRBJ1-4, with D possibly matching TRBD1 (5 bases). Germline CDR1 reads SGHDT; CDR2 reads YYEEEE. V lost 5 bases, J lost 5 bases, and 19 bases lay in between. CDR3 length equals 16 residues. CDR3 nucleotides: TGTGCCAGCAGGTTCCTATCGGGGGACGGCAATGAAAAACTGTTTTTT. Translated, it gives CASRFLSGDGNEKLFF.

This clonotype was seen at least ten times. This chain uses TRBV19 with TRBJ1-5; D is uncertain. Germline values: CDR1 LNHDA, CDR2 SQIVND (reference sequence). V was cut by 4 bases and J by 2 bases, with 9 bases left in between. This CDR3 contains 14 residues. The CDR3 coding sequence is TGTGCCAGTAGTAGACTAGGCGGCAATCAGCCCCAGCATTTT. Amino acids: CASSRLGGNQPQHF.

The table lists this clonotype with many counts. The rearrangement uses TRBV5-6 and TRBJ1-3; unclear D gene. V gave up 4 bases and J gave up 1 base, with 9 bases separating them. The CDR3 sequence is 14 residues long. CDR1 is SGHDT, CDR2 YYEEEE, per germline. The CDR3 loop is CASSPSWSGNTIYF. In DNA, the CDR3 is TGTGCCAGCAGCCCAAGTTGGTCTGGAAACACCATATATTTT. Filled out from reference TRBV5-6 and TRBJ1-3, the complete variable domain reads DAGVTQSPTHLIKTRGQQVTLRCSPKSGHDTVSWYQQALGQGPQFIFQYYEEEERQRGNFPDRFSGHQFPNYSSELNVNALLLGDSALYLCASSPSWSGNTIYFGEGSWLTVV.

This clonotype was seen only a few times. The chain joins TRBV3-1 to TRBJ2-1; 9 nucleotides match TRBD1. J was trimmed by 10 bases and V by 2 bases; bases with no gene match: 6. This CDR3 is 14 amino acids long. In germline, CDR1 is LGHDT, CDR2 YNNKEL (reference sequence). CDR3 residues: CASSQNTGGREQFF. In nucleotides, the CDR3 is TGTGCCAGCAGCCAAAACACAGGGGGCCGGGAGCAGTTCTTC.

In its sample, this clonotype was seen a few times. The J gene is TRBJ1-1, the V gene TRBV7-9, with a possible D match to TRBD1 (5 bases). Germline values: CDR1 SEHNR, CDR2 FQNEAQ (reference sequence). This CDR3 is built from 17 residues. Trimming took 4 bases from V and 0 from J, leaving 18 bases between them. The CDR3 is CASSYPGLKGMNTEAFF. The CDR3 bases are TGTGCCAGCAGCTACCCGGGACTCAAGGGGATGAACACTGAAGCTTTCTTT.

This clonotype was detected many times. The chain uses TRBV28 and TRBJ1-2, with D uncertain. Deletions cut 5 bases from V and 4 bases from J, with 8 bases between. Germline V gene lookup returns CDR1 MDHEN and CDR2 SYDVKM. CDR3 length: 12 amino acids. The CDR3 nucleotides are TGTGCCAGCAGTCATCGTATCTATGGCTACACCTTC. Protein: CASSHRIYGYTF.

This clonotype was seen a few times. This rearrangement joins TRBV6-1 to TRBJ1-6; D is possibly TRBD1 (5 bases). The V gene's germline CDR1 is MNHNS and CDR2 SASEGT. V lost 8 bases to trimming and J lost 0 bases, with 8 bases between them. This CDR3 spans 14 amino acids. The CDR3 region has the DNA TGTGCCAGCCTGGGGGGCTCCTATAATTCACCCCTCCACTTT. Translated, it gives CASLGGSYNSPLHF.

In its sample, this clonotype was seen once. This may stem from a read error, because a much larger clone lies one nucleotide away. CDR3 bases: TGTGCCAGCAGTTTATGGCCTAGCGGGGGGGCCGGCGCAGATACGCAGTGTTTT. It codes for CASSLWPSGGAGADTQCF. The V and J genes are TRBV6-5 and TRBJ2-3; 12 bases agree with TRBD2. Germline CDR1 MNHEY, CDR2 SVGAGI. CDR3 length: 18 amino acids.

The chain carries TRBV20-1 and TRBJ2-5; either TRBD1 or TRBD2 may supply D (5 bases each). With 6 bases removed from V and 7 bases from J, the gap between germline ends came to 18 bases. CDR1 is DFQATT and CDR2 is SNEGSKA in the germline V gene (reference sequence). The CDR3 has 13 residues. The CDR3 coding sequence is TGCAGTGCGGGGGACCCCTCCCCAGGGACCCAGTACTTC. Translating it yields CSAGDPSPGTQYF.

This sequence joins TRBV5-4 and TRBJ2-1; D gene unclear. Germline-derived CDR1 and CDR2 are SGHNT and YYREEE (reference sequence). V lost 0 bases and J lost 2, with 9 bases in between. This CDR3 spans 15 amino acids. The CDR3 nucleotides are TGTGCCAGCAGCTTGGAACAGCAACCCTACAATGAGCAGTTCTTC. Protein sequence: CASSLEQQPYNEQFF.

The V and J genes are TRBV6-2 or TRBV6-3 and TRBJ2-3; TRBD2 is a possible D gene (6 bases). The CDR3 has 15 amino acids. Trimming shortened V by 8 bases and J by 1 base, and 16 bases separated the two germline ends. Germline CDR1 reads MNHEY; CDR2 reads SVGEGT. CDR3: CASLPGGLGTDTQYF. The CDR3 nucleotides are TGTGCCAGCCTACCCGGGGGTCTGGGCACAGATACGCAGTATTTT.

This clonotype turned up a few times. This rearrangement joins TRBV10-2 to TRBJ1-1; a possible D gene is TRBD1 (6 bases). Germline assignment: CDR1 WSHSY and CDR2 SAAADI. V was cut by 8 bases and J by 3 bases, with 13 bases left in between. The length of the CDR3 is 13 residues. CDR3: CASLDPGDTEAFF. The DNA for the CDR3 is TGCGCCAGCTTGGATCCAGGGGACACTGAAGCTTTCTTT.

The chain couples TRBV29-1 to TRBJ2-7; unclear D gene. The CDR3 contains 12 residues. From germline, CDR1 is SQVTM and CDR2 ANQGSEA. Trimming stripped 2 bases from V and 3 bases from J, with 8 bases between. CDR3 in DNA: TGCAGCGTTGAATTGCGAGGCTACGAGCAGTACTTC. Protein: CSVELRGYEQYF.

This clonotype showed up just a few times. The V and J genes are TRBV14 and TRBJ2-7, with 7 bases aligning to TRBD1. The V segment lost 4 bases and the J segment 2 bases; nucleotides outside the gene matches: 8. The CDR3 has 15 amino acids. From germline, CDR1 is SGHDN and CDR2 FVKESK. The DNA for the CDR3 is TGTGCCAGCAGCCGGCAGACAGGGCTGACCTACGAGCAGTACTTC. Translated, it gives CASSRQTGLTYEQYF.

V usage is TRBV4-1 and J usage is TRBJ2-1; perhaps D is TRBD1 or TRBD2 (6 bases each). Trimming took 3 bases from V and 2 from J, leaving 14 bases between them. There are 16 residues in the CDR3. Germline V gene data show CDR1 as MGHRA and CDR2 as YSYEKL. CDR3 bases: TGCGCCAGCAGCCACTTAAGGGGGGCCGCCTACAATGAGCAGTTCTTC. Translation gives CASSHLRGAAYNEQFF.

This clonotype has a handful of counts. This chain links TRBV3-1 with TRBJ1-1; TRBD1 might be the D (5 bases). V dropped 4 bases and J dropped 4 bases, with 13 bases sitting between them. The CDR3 totals 14 residues. Germline CDR1 and CDR2: LGHDT and YNNKEL (reference sequence). DNA for the CDR3: TGTGCCAGCAGCCCCGGGACTTTTTTCACTGAAGCTTTCTTT. Amino acid sequence: CASSPGTFFTEAFF.

This clonotype appeared a few times. The V and J genes are TRBV29-1 and TRBJ2-5; TRBD1 aligns across 9 bases. CDR3 length equals 12 residues. V gave up 7 bases and J gave up 9 bases; unmatched junction bases: 9. The germline gives CDR1 SQVTM, CDR2 ANQGSEA. CDR3 DNA sequence: TGCAGCGCTGACGGGACAGGGAGTCCCCAGTACTTC. Amino acid sequence: CSADGTGSPQYF.

This clonotype was found a few times. A read error may produce the germline difference seen at one junction end. J is TRBJ1-2 and V is TRBV27; possibly TRBD1 for D (5 bases). This CDR3 region has 14 residues. Per germline, CDR1 MNHEY and CDR2 SMNVEV (reference sequence). For the CDR3, the DNA is TGTGCCAGCAGCTTATCGCGGGGGTCTCATGGCTACACCTTC. Amino acids: CASSLSRGSHGYTF.

The sample holds many counts of this clonotype. The CDR3 DNA follows: TGCAGCGTCGAAACGTGGGGGAATGCCTTCAAAAGCACAGATACGCAGTATTTT. Translated, it gives CSVETWGNAFKSTDTQYF. The chain carries TRBV29-1 and TRBJ2-3; D assignment may be TRBD1 or TRBD2 (5 bases each). The germline V gene has CDR1 SQVTM and CDR2 ANQGSEA. The CDR3 sequence is 18 residues long. V lost 6 bases and J 0 bases, leaving 25 bases between the germline ends.

This clonotype was counted between two and nine times. The chain links TRBV6-1 to TRBJ2-1; 9 positions match TRBD1. The CDR3 runs 17 residues. CDR1 and CDR2 (germline): MNHNS, SASEGT. V dropped 6 bases and J dropped 4; count of bases not matched to a gene: 13. The CDR3 sequence is CASSQMAGTGFYNEQFF. In DNA, the CDR3 is TGTGCCAGCAGCCAGATGGCCGGGACAGGGTTTTACAATGAGCAGTTCTTC.